This is a list of T cell receptor beta chains from one sample in a study of CD8 T cells in Susac syndrome. TCRdb ran MiXCR on the immunoSEQ multiplex PCR reads and lists one entry per CDR3 protein. The table shows a few hundred thousand distinct CDR3 sequences, with 95% occurring only once. The sequencing input was CD4+ T cells from PBMCs. The receptors shown here come from a human donor with multiple sclerosis. The CDR3 runs from the conserved cysteine through the conserved F or W. D genes are given only for firm matches. Expanded clones are given a class, and other clones once, few, many or no size at all.

v_call: TRBV30
j_call: TRBJ2-1
d_call: -
clone_size: -
cdr3_aa: CAWSFFFNEQFF
cdr3_nt: TGTGCCTGGAGTTTTTTCTTCAATGAGCAGTTCTTC

v_call: TRBV7-2
j_call: TRBJ2-3
d_call: TRBD2
clone_size: -
cdr3_aa: CASSAAGATDTQYF
cdr3_nt: TGTGCCAGCAGCGCGGCGGGAGCCACAGATACGCAGTATTTT

v_call: TRBV5-6
j_call: TRBJ1-6
d_call: -
clone_size: -
cdr3_aa: CASSFKGIYNSPLHF
cdr3_nt: TGTGCCAGCAGCTTTAAAGGGATCTATAATTCACCCCTCCACTTT

v_call: TRBV12-3/TRBV12-4
j_call: TRBJ1-5
d_call: -
clone_size: -
cdr3_aa: CASRGRGNQPQHF
cdr3_nt: TGTGCCAGCAGGGGGAGAGGGAATCAGCCCCAGCATTTT

v_call: TRBV4-1
j_call: TRBJ1-1
d_call: TRBD1
clone_size: -
cdr3_aa: CASSQDPGGRTEAFF
cdr3_nt: TGCGCCAGCAGCCAAGATCCAGGGGGCAGGACTGAAGCTTTCTTT

v_call: TRBV3-1
j_call: TRBJ1-2
d_call: -
clone_size: -
cdr3_aa: CASNPGGSNYGYTF
cdr3_nt: TGTGCCAGCAACCCGGGGGGCTCCAACTATGGCTACACCTTC

v_call: TRBV5-1
j_call: TRBJ2-7
d_call: -
clone_size: -
cdr3_aa: CASSGGSFGQYF
cdr3_nt: TGCGCCAGCAGCGGCGGGTCGTTCGGGCAGTACTTC

v_call: TRBV23-1
j_call: TRBJ2-3
d_call: TRBD1
clone_size: -
cdr3_aa: CASEPGTGDTDTQYF
cdr3_nt: TGCGCCAGCGAACCCGGGACAGGGGACACAGATACGCAGTATTTT

v_call: TRBV2
j_call: TRBJ1-1
d_call: -
clone_size: -
cdr3_aa: CASSESVRGERAFF
cdr3_nt: TGTGCCAGCAGTGAGTCGGTGAGGGGAGAGCGAGCTTTCTTT

v_call: TRBV11-2
j_call: TRBJ2-1
d_call: TRBD2
clone_size: -
cdr3_aa: CASSLRTSRNEQFF
cdr3_nt: TGTGCCAGCAGCCTCCGGACTAGCCGAAATGAGCAGTTCTTC

v_call: TRBV20-1
j_call: TRBJ2-1
d_call: TRBD2
clone_size: -
cdr3_aa: CSARALAGIYNEQFF
cdr3_nt: TGCAGTGCTAGAGCTCTAGCGGGGATCTACAATGAGCAGTTCTTC

v_call: TRBV19
j_call: TRBJ1-2
d_call: TRBD1
clone_size: once
cdr3_aa: CASSRQGAGYTF
cdr3_nt: TGTGCCAGTAGTCGACAGGGTGCTGGCTACACCTTC

v_call: TRBV9
j_call: TRBJ2-2
d_call: TRBD1
clone_size: once
cdr3_aa: CASSARETGVNTGELFF
cdr3_nt: TGTGCCAGCAGCGCCAGGGAGACAGGGGTGAACACCGGGGAGCTGTTTTTT

v_call: TRBV29-1
j_call: TRBJ2-1
d_call: -
clone_size: -
cdr3_aa: CSVASRGDNEQFF
cdr3_nt: TGCAGCGTTGCATCACGAGGGGACAATGAGCAGTTCTTC

v_call: TRBV29-1
j_call: TRBJ2-5
d_call: TRBD2
clone_size: -
cdr3_aa: CSGSGRAQETQYF
cdr3_nt: TGCAGCGGTAGCGGGAGGGCGCAAGAGACCCAGTACTTC